Listed below are T cell receptor beta chains from one sample, sequenced in a study of identical twins. Each CDR3 protein is one row after TCRdb ran MiXCR on the 5' RACE reads. The sample has some 560,000 distinct CDR3 sequences; 9% to 10% are singletons. These data also formed part of another study, on yellow fever vaccine responses in identical twins.

The specimen was PBMCs. The receptors were gathered from a woman under 30 in good health. CDR3s leave out the opening cysteine and the closing phenylalanine or tryptophan.

>TRBJ2-7|TRBV6-5
ASSYSQVREQY
>TRBJ1-1|TRBV7-9
ASSLEVFEDRRTEAF
>TRBJ2-1|TRBV3-1
ASSILGGVGEGEQF
>TRBJ1-1|TRBV5-5
ASSYRGHEAF
>TRBJ2-7|TRBV5-6
ASSLQGHLYEQY
>TRBJ2-7|TRBV7-8
ASSSSRVSYEQY
>TRBJ2-7|TRBV7-9
ASSLAGGSGEQY
>TRBJ2-1|TRBV4-3
ASSQDSGNNEQF
>TRBJ2-3|TRBV4-1
ASSKPDRESDTQY
>TRBJ2-7|TRBV20-1
SARDRAVRMATSAYEQY
>TRBJ1-2|TRBV5-1
ASSLATGRYGYT
>TRBJ2-2|TRBV2
ASNSRYGELF
>TRBJ2-7|TRBV20-1
SARVPRDGKRQY